This T cell receptor (beta chain) was identified in a study of patients and donors after allogeneic stem cell transplantation. Germline CDR1 reads DFQATT; CDR2 reads SNEGSKA (reference sequence). This CDR3 region has 15 residues. V dropped 0 bases and J dropped 0 bases, with 8 bases sitting between them. MiXCR was run by TCRdb on the RT-PCR reads, yielding one entry per CDR3 protein. Of 400,000 to 500,000 distinct CDR3 sequences listed, roughly 17% are singletons. This clonotype was recorded a few times. The source of this sequence is a human donor who was either an allogeneic HSCT recipient or a stem cell or donor lymphocyte infusion donor (not recorded which). It is not recorded whose cells these are; they may come from a transplant donor. This sequence joins TRBV20-1 and TRBJ2-2, with D hard to call. Sequences were obtained from blood, either unsorted or a sorted T cell fraction (not recorded which). This CDR3 is CSARESGPNTGELFF. CDR3 nucleotide sequence: TGCAGTGCTAGAGAATCCGGCCCGAACACCGGGGAGCTGTTTTTT.